The next 10 T cell receptor beta chains were all read from a single sample in a study of cytomegalovirus exposure and HLA in healthy donors. Vbeta (60) and Jbeta (13) primers were used in the PCR. The method was immunoSEQ multiplex PCR; TCRdb's version includes in-frame clones alone and lacks a portion of them. The repertoire holds approximately 140,000 clones, with 80% as singletons. Input material: PBMCs. These receptors were collected from a man aged 35 to 55 in good health and CMV-seropositive.

The rearrangement uses TRBV20-1 and TRBJ2-7; D remains ambiguous. CDR1 is DFQATT and CDR2 is SNEGSKA in the germline V gene (reference sequence). The CDR3 spans 11 residues. This chain's CDR3 is CRTNQVDEQYF. As DNA, the CDR3 is TGCAGGACCAACCAGGTAGACGAGCAGTACTTC.

The chain is built from TRBV5-8 and TRBJ1-1, with D maybe TRBD1 (6 bases). CDR1 is SGHTS, CDR2 YDEGEE, per germline. V was pared by 4 bases and J by 0 bases, with 10 bases between. The CDR3 spans 14 residues. The CDR3 nucleotides read TGTGCCAGCAGCGATGGACAGCTGAACACTGAAGCTTTCTTT. Translating gives CASSDGQLNTEAFF.

The chain recombines TRBV28 with TRBJ1-5; 7 bases are shared with TRBD1. The CDR3 contains 14 residues. The germline gives CDR1 MDHEN, CDR2 SYDVKM. Trimming removed 10 bases from V and 4 bases from J; junction bases left unmatched: 10. The CDR3 DNA reads TGTGCCACGGGGCTGAACAGGGGTAATCAGCCCCAGCATTTT. Protein sequence: CATGLNRGNQPQHF.

The chain employs TRBV5-6 and TRBJ2-1; possible D gene TRBD2, 5 bases. V shed 1 base and J shed 9 bases, with 8 bases lying between them. The CDR3 contains 12 residues. Germline-derived CDR1 and CDR2 are SGHDT and YYEEEE. CDR3 in DNA: TGTGCCAGCAGCTTGCCCCGGGGTGAGCAGTTCTTC. Its protein product is CASSLPRGEQFF.

The chain carries TRBV6-1 and TRBJ1-1; tentative D call: TRBD1 (5 bases). The germline CDR1 and CDR2 sequences are MNHNS and SASEGT. The CDR3 runs to 14 residues. V lost 2 bases and J 4 bases, leaving 11 bases between the germline ends. The CDR3 protein is CASSENLGGTEAFF. The CDR3 bases are TGTGCCAGCAGTGAAAATTTGGGGGGCACTGAAGCTTTCTTT.

This clone was counted once. The chain joins TRBV7-8 to TRBJ1-5; tentatively, D is TRBD1 (5 bases). CDR1 is SGHVS and CDR2 is FQNEAQ in the germline V gene. CDR3 length equals 19 residues. Trimming left V 1 base short and J 0 bases short, with 19 bases between. CDR3 sequence reads: CASSLVGGLQRYSNQPQHF. DNA of the CDR3: TGTGCCAGCAGCTTAGTGGGGGGATTACAGAGATATAGCAATCAGCCCCAGCATTTT.

The chain carries TRBV5-4 and TRBJ2-5; 7 bases are a match to TRBD1. V was clipped by 2 bases and J by 1 base; unmatched bases: 2. This CDR3 spans 14 amino acids. Germline CDR1 reads SGHNT; CDR2 reads YYREEE (reference sequence). CDR3 sequence (DNA): TGTGCCAGCAGCTTTGGGACAGTCCAAGAGACCCAGTACTTC. Translation: CASSFGTVQETQYF. The whole variable domain, remainder taken from reference TRBV5-4 and TRBJ2-5, is ETGVTQSPTHLIKTRGQQVTLRCSSQSGHNTVSWYQQALGQGPQFIFQYYREEENGRGNFPPRFSGLQFPNYSSELNVNALELDDSALYLCASSFGTVQETQYFGPGTRLLVL.

The rearrangement joins TRBV5-1 to TRBJ2-7, with 16 bases identical to TRBD2. The germline gives CDR1 SGHRS, CDR2 YFSETQ. V lost 2 bases, J lost 2 bases, and 13 bases stayed unmatched. CDR3 size: 20 residues. CDR3 sequence reads: CASSFVLGTSGRGSAYEQYF. DNA for the CDR3: TGCGCCAGCAGCTTTGTATTGGGGACTAGCGGGAGGGGTTCGGCCTACGAGCAGTACTTC.

This chain joins TRBV2 and TRBJ2-5; tentative D call: TRBD2 (6 bases). CDR1 is SNHLY and CDR2 is FYNNEI in the germline V gene. Trimming took off 4 bases at V and 6 bases at J, with 18 bases between the two ends. CDR3 length: 15 amino acids. CDR3 region: CASSAEGLAIQTQYF. The CDR3 region has the DNA TGTGCCAGCAGTGCGGAGGGGCTAGCTATACAGACCCAGTACTTC. Complete variable domain (other parts from reference TRBV2 and TRBJ2-5): EPEVTQTPSHQVTQMGQEVILRCVPISNHLYFYWYRQILGQKVEFLVSFYNNEISEKSEIFDDQFSVERPDGSNFTLKIRSTKLEDSAMYFCASSAEGLAIQTQYFGPGTRLLVL.

The rearrangement links TRBV7-2 to TRBJ1-4; 8 bases match TRBD1. This CDR3 has 17 amino acids. The ends lost 5 bases at V and 6 bases at J; junction bases unmatched: 14. Germline CDR1 and CDR2: SGHTA and FQGNSA. This CDR3 reads CASSPQPMTGVDEKLFF. The CDR3 region has the DNA TGTGCCAGCAGCCCTCAACCCATGACAGGGGTTGATGAAAAACTGTTTTTT.